This T cell receptor (beta chain) was profiled in a study of blood T cell repertoires in COVID-19. Study-wide context: Some COVID-19 samples were acute and others convalescent; all came from the United States, Italy and Spain. PBMCs, B-cell-depleted T cells, or T cells were the source of the cDNA or gDNA that made up the material.

CDR3 length equals 13 residues. V was shortened by 1 base and J by 8 bases, with 9 bases between the two germline ends. CDR1 SGDLS and CDR2 YYNGEE come from the germline V gene. The protocol was immunoSEQ multiplex PCR, while the TCRdb copy is restricted to in-frame clones and leaves out a portion. Among approximately 240,000 clones listed, around 81% were seen once. The clonotype originates from a woman aged 55-70 years with active or convalescent COVID-19. Specimen: peripheral blood. The gene calls are TRBV9 and TRBJ2-2; no firm D call. The CDR3 DNA follows: TGTGCCAGCAGCGTAACCCTAGGTGGGGAGCTGTTTTTT. It codes for CASSVTLGGELFF.